Listed below are T cell receptor beta chains from one sample, sequenced in a study of cytomegalovirus exposure and HLA in healthy donors. Produced via immunoSEQ multiplex PCR; TCRdb's table is partial and in-frame only. The sample holds about 83,000 clones, roughly four fifths seen once. The sequenced material came from PBMCs. The receptors were sampled from a woman aged 25 to 45 in good health and CMV-seronegative. Each CDR3 is given with its conserved first and last residue. The D gene is left open where the match is weak. The size of a clone is reported for some rows only, either as once, few or many, or as a class for expanded clones.

>-|TRBJ2-1|TRBD1|TRBV11-1
TGTGCCACCTCTGGACAGGGGCCGTTTGGTGAGCAGTTCTTC
CATSGQGPFGEQFF
>-|TRBJ2-7|TRBD2|TRBV5-1
TGCGCCAGCAGCTTGTCGGGGGGACCCTACGAGCAGTACTTC
CASSLSGGPYEQYF
>-|TRBJ1-6|-|TRBV2
TGTGCCAGCAGTGGGACACGATGGAGGGATAATTCACCCCTCCACTTT
CASSGTRWRDNSPLHF
>-|TRBJ1-1|-|TRBV18
TGTGCCAGCCAGGAGAAGGGGCGCACTGAAGCTTTCTTT
CASQEKGRTEAFF
>few|TRBJ2-7|-|TRBV28
TGTGCCAGCAGGGGGGGGGCGGGAGTGCACGAGCAGTACTTC
CASRGGAGVHEQYF
>few|TRBJ1-2|-|TRBV4-3
TGCGCCAGCAGCCAAGATGGCAGGGGATCTGGCTACACCTTC
CASSQDGRGSGYTF
>-|TRBJ1-1|TRBD1|TRBV2
TGTGCCAGCAAAGGACAGGGGGCTGAAGCTTTCTTT
CASKGQGAEAFF
>few|TRBJ1-1|-|TRBV29-1
TGCAGCGTCCTGGACGGAGGGACGAGAGCTTTCTTT
CSVLDGGTRAFF
>-|TRBJ1-5|-|TRBV5-6
TGTGCCAGCCCACATTGTTGGCGGGACAATCAGCCCCAGCATTTT
CASPHCWRDNQPQHF
>-|TRBJ1-2|TRBD1|TRBV5-6
TGTGCCAGCAGCTGGCCGGGACAGGGGTATGGCTACACCTTC
CASSWPGQGYGYTF
>once|TRBJ2-3|-|TRBV6-4
TGTGCCAGCAGGGGCAATAAGTTCACAGATACGCAGTATTTT
CASRGNKFTDTQYF
>-|TRBJ1-2|TRBD1|TRBV29-1
TGCACCGCCACGGGGACAGCTAACTATGGCTACACCTTC
CTATGTANYGYTF
>once|TRBJ1-5|-|TRBV5-1
TGCGCCAGCAGCTTCAGGGGCGATCAGCCCCAGCATTTT
CASSFRGDQPQHF
>-|TRBJ2-5|TRBD2|TRBV19
TGTGCCAGTAGTATATTCGGGAGGGTTGAGACCCAGTACTTC
CASSIFGRVETQYF
>-|TRBJ1-2|-|TRBV6-1
TGTGCCAGCAGTGACCTGGGGACACCGAAGAACAGTGTAGGCTACACCTTC
CASSDLGTPKNSVGYTF
>-|TRBJ2-3|-|TRBV18
TGTGCCAGCTCTCGAAGCAAGGGGGATACAGATACGCAGTATTTT
CASSRSKGDTDTQYF
>-|TRBJ1-2|-|TRBV27
TGTGCCAGCAGTCCCTTAACGGTCGCCGTAGTTGAGGGCTACACCTTC
CASSPLTVAVVEGYTF
>-|TRBJ1-6|-|TRBV9
TGTGCCAGCAGCGTAGGCAGGGGCAACAATTCACCCCTCCACTTT
CASSVGRGNNSPLHF
>-|TRBJ2-1|TRBD1|TRBV27
TGTGCCAGCAGTTTAGACCCTACCGGGACAGGCTATAATGAGCAGTTCTTC
CASSLDPTGTGYNEQFF
>-|TRBJ2-2|-|TRBV5-6
TGTGCCAGCAGCTTGGCCATCGGGGAGCTGTTTTTT
CASSLAIGELFF
>-|TRBJ2-1|TRBD2|TRBV9
TGTGCCAGCAGCGTAGGGGGGGGACTAGCGTCCTACAATGAGCAGTTCTTC
CASSVGGGLASYNEQFF
>-|TRBJ2-6|-|TRBV9
TGTGCCAGCAGCTTCAACTCTGGGGCCAACGTCCTGACTTTC
CASSFNSGANVLTF
>-|TRBJ2-7|-|TRBV28
TGTGCCAGCAGGGCTTGGGCCGAGCAGTACTTC
CASRAWAEQYF
>few|TRBJ2-6|TRBD2|TRBV28
TGTGCCAGCACCGAAGTTTGGGAACTAGCGGGAGGTCATACTTCTGGGGCCAACGTCCTGACTTTC
CASTEVWELAGGHTSGANVLTF
>-|TRBJ2-2|TRBD2|TRBV27
TGTGCCAGCAAGACTAGCGGGAGGGCCGGCACCGGGGAGCTGTTTTTT
CASKTSGRAGTGELFF
>-|TRBJ2-1|TRBD2|TRBV27
TGTGCCAGCAGTATTGGACTAGCGGGATACAATGAGCAGTTCTTC
CASSIGLAGYNEQFF
>few|TRBJ2-1|TRBD2|TRBV2
TGTGCCAGCTTCCGGACTAGCGGACTTGTAAATGAGCAGTTCTTC
CASFRTSGLVNEQFF
>-|TRBJ1-5|TRBD1|TRBV28
TGTGCCACCCTCGGACAGGGAAGAGTACAGCCCCAGCATTTT
CATLGQGRVQPQHF